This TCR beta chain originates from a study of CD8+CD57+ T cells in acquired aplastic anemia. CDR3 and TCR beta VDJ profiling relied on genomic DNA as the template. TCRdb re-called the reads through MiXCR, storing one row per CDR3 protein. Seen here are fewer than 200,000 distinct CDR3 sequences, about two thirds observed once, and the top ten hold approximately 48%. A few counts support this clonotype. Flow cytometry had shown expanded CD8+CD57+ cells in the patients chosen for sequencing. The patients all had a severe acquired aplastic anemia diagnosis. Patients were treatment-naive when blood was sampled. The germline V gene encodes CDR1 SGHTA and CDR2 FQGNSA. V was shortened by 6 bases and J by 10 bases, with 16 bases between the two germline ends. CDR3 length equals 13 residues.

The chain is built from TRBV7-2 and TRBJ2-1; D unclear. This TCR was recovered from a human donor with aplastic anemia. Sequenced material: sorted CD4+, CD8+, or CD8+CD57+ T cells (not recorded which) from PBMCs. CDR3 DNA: TGTGCCAGCAGACGTTCACCGGTAAGCGAGCAGTTCTTC. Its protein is CASRRSPVSEQFF.